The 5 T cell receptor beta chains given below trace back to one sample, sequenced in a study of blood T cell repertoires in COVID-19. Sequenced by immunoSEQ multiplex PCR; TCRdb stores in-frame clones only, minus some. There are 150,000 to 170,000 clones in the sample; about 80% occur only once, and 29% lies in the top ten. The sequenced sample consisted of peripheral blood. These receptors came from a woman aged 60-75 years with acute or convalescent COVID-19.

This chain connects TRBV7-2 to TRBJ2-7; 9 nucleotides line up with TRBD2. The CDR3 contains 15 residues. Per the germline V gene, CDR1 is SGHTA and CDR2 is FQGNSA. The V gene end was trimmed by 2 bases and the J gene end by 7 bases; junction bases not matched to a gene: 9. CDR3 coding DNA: TGTGCCAGCAGCTTAATGGCGGGGGGGCCGCATGAGCAGTACGTC. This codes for CASSLMAGGPHEQYV.

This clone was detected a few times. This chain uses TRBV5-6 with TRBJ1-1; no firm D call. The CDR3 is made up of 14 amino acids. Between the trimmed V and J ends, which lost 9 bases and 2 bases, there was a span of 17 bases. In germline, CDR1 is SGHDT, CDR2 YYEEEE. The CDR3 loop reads CATPLSRVNTEAFF. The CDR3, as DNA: TGTGCCACCCCGCTATCCCGGGTAAACACTGAAGCTTTCTTT.

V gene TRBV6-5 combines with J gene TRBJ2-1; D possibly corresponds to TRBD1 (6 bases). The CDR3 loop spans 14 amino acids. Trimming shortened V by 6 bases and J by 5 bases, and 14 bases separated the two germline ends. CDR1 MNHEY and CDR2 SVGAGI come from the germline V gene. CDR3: CASRKQGLDNEQFF. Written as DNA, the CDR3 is TGTGCCAGCAGAAAACAGGGATTGGACAATGAGCAGTTCTTC.

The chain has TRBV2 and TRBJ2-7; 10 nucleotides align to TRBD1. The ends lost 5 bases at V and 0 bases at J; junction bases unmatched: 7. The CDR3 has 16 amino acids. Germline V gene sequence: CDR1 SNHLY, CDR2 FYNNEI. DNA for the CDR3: TGTGCCAGCAGTCCCGGGACAGGGGCCCCCTCCTACGAGCAGTACGTC. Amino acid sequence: CASSPGTGAPSYEQYV.

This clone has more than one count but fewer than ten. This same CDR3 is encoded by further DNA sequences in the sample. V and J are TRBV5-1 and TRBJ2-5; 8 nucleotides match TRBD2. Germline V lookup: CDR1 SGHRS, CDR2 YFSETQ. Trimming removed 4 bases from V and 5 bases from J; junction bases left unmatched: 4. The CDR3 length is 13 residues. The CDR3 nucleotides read TGCGCCAGCAGCCCGACTAGCGACGAGACCCAGTACTTC. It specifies CASSPTSDETQYF.